The 9 T cell receptor beta chains below come from one sample, sequenced in a study of blood T cell repertoires in COVID-19. TCRdb's copy holds only in-frame clones and misses some; the assay was immunoSEQ multiplex PCR. The sample has roughly 100,000 clones; 85% are singletons. Material for sequencing was peripheral blood. Every receptor here comes from a man aged 50-59 years with acute or convalescent COVID-19.

The chain uses TRBV11-3 and TRBJ1-3, with D perhaps TRBD1 (6 bases). V gave up 5 bases and J gave up 0 bases, with 20 bases separating them. There are 18 residues in the CDR3. Per germline, CDR1 SGHNT and CDR2 YENEEA. CDR3 nucleotide sequence: TGTGCCAGCAGCCCCCGGGGAGGGGACATTCCCTCTGGAAACACCATATATTTT. Protein: CASSPRGGDIPSGNTIYF.

The chain has TRBV19 and TRBJ2-5, with 9 bases identical to TRBD1. V shed 7 bases and J 4 bases; nucleotides not matched to a gene: 7. Germline CDR1 is LNHDA and CDR2 is SQIVND (reference sequence). The CDR3 covers 14 residues. CDR3 coding DNA: TGTGCCAGTATCGGGGGGACAGGGCGAGAGACCCAGTACTTC. This translates into CASIGGTGRETQYF.

The chain combines TRBV5-8 with TRBJ2-7, with 9 bases matching TRBD2. After removal of 4 bases from V and 1 base from J, the junction contained 3 bases not matched to a gene. Germline CDR1 reads SGHTS; CDR2 reads YDEGEE. The length of the CDR3 is 14 residues. CDR3 sequence reads: CASSLAGRSYEQYF. DNA of the CDR3: TGTGCCAGCAGCCTAGCGGGGCGTTCCTACGAGCAGTACTTC.

The V and J genes are TRBV3-1 (or the pseudogene TRBV3-2) and TRBJ2-3, with 9 bases that match TRBD2. CDR1 LGHDT and CDR2 YNNKEL come from the germline V gene (reference sequence). V lost 4 bases and J lost 0; bases outside the gene matches: 23. The CDR3 totals 22 residues. The CDR3 is CASSLKRGPFSGGEPSTDTQYF. The CDR3 DNA sequence: TGTGCCAGCAGCCTGAAAAGGGGACCCTTTAGCGGGGGAGAACCAAGCACAGATACGCAGTATTTT.

The genes are TRBV18 and TRBJ2-2, with 11 bases that match TRBD1. The CDR3 covers 15 residues. The trim removed 3 bases at V and 5 bases at J, leaving 2 bases unmatched. Germline loops: CDR1 KGHSH, CDR2 LQKENI. The CDR3 nucleotides read TGTGCCAGCTCACCGGGACAGGGGGTGACCGGGGAGCTGTTTTTT. Translation gives CASSPGQGVTGELFF.

The chain couples TRBV5-8 to TRBJ2-5; 11 nucleotides line up with TRBD1. The CDR3 runs 15 residues. Looked up from germline, CDR1 is SGHTS and CDR2 is YDEGEE. V dropped 4 bases and J dropped 1; count of bases not matched to a gene: 3. For the CDR3, the DNA is TGTGCCAGCAGCCCCGGGACAGGGGGCCAAGAGACCCAGTACTTC. This sequence encodes CASSPGTGGQETQYF. Full variable domain (outside the CDR3, taken from reference TRBV5-8 and TRBJ2-5): EAGVTQSPTHLIKTRGQQATLRCSPISGHTSVYWYQQALGLGLQFLLWYDEGEERNRGNFPPRFSGRQFPNYSSELNVNALELEDSALYLCASSPGTGGQETQYFGPGTRLLVL.

This clone appeared once. The rearrangement uses TRBV9 and TRBJ1-6, with unresolved D. The CDR3 spans 15 residues. With 0 bases removed from V and 7 bases from J, the gap between germline ends came to 11 bases. Germline CDR1 and CDR2: SGDLS and YYNGEE. CDR3 region: CASSVGALGNSPLHF. CDR3 sequence (DNA): TGTGCCAGCAGCGTAGGGGCTCTGGGCAATTCACCCCTCCACTTT.

The CDR3 region has the DNA TGTGCCACCAGTGATGTCCTCCGGACAGGGGGAAACAATGAGCAGTTCTTC. This sequence encodes CATSDVLRTGGNNEQFF. The rearrangement joins TRBV24-1 to TRBJ2-1, with TRBD1 matching over 10 bases. This CDR3 comprises 17 residues. CDR1 and CDR2 (germline): KGHDR, SFDVKD. The J segment lost 5 bases and the V segment lost 3 bases, leaving 9 bases of the junction unmatched.

The rearrangement links TRBV24-1 to TRBJ2-1; 13 bases map to TRBD2. Germline V gives CDR1 KGHDR, CDR2 SFDVKD. Trimming at V came to 5 bases and at J to 0 bases, leaving 3 bases not matched to a gene. The CDR3 spans 17 residues. In DNA, the CDR3 is TGTGCCACCAGTGTTCGGACTAGCGGGAGCTCCTACAATGAGCAGTTCTTC. Amino acids: CATSVRTSGSSYNEQFF.